These 14 T cell receptor beta chains originate from one sample sequenced in a study of cytomegalovirus exposure and HLA in healthy donors. PCR was performed using 60 Vbeta and 13 Jbeta primers. Profiling relied on immunoSEQ multiplex PCR, and the TCRdb table lists in-frame clones only, not all of them. The table has fewer than 200,000 clones, approximately 85% seen once. The specimen was PBMCs. These receptors all come from a man aged 50 or older in good health and CMV-seropositive.

This rearrangement joins TRBV6-5 to TRBJ2-4; TRBD1 agrees at 7 bases. Germline CDR1 reads MNHEY; CDR2 reads SVGAGI. V trimming: 5 bases; J trimming: 3 bases; junction bases outside the gene matches: 7. CDR3 length equals 15 residues. The CDR3 sequence is CASSPGGIGKNIQYF. The CDR3, as DNA: TGTGCCAGCAGTCCAGGGGGAATAGGCAAAAACATTCAGTACTTC.

V and J are TRBV15 and TRBJ1-1; D remains unclear. The CDR3 sequence is 14 residues long. Trimming cost V 0 bases and J 7 bases, with 12 bases left between them. Germline lookup yields CDR1 LNHNV and CDR2 YYDKDF (reference sequence). CDR3 region: CATSRDSRGSEAFF. The CDR3 DNA reads TGTGCCACCAGCAGAGATAGTCGAGGGAGTGAAGCTTTCTTT.

This chain joins TRBV27 and TRBJ1-2; no clear D. The V and J ends lost 3 bases and 6 bases respectively, with 8 bases between them. This CDR3 spans 12 amino acids. Germline V CDR1 and CDR2: MNHEY, SMNVEV (reference sequence). CDR3 in DNA: TGTGCCAGCAGTTTCAGGTCGAATGGCTACACCTTC. Amino acids: CASSFRSNGYTF.

This rearrangement joins TRBV10-3 to TRBJ1-1; unclear D gene. V was cut by 3 bases and J by 6 bases, with 14 bases left in between. Looked up from germline, CDR1 is ENHRY and CDR2 is SYGVKD. The CDR3 runs to 14 residues. CDR3 loop: CAISDPSRGAEAFF. The DNA of the CDR3 is TGTGCCATCAGTGACCCCAGTCGTGGTGCTGAAGCTTTCTTT.

This clone was recorded only once. The V call is TRBV9, the J call TRBJ2-1, with 10 bases that match TRBD1. The CDR3 totals 16 residues. The germline gives CDR1 SGDLS, CDR2 YYNGEE. After removal of 2 bases from V and 7 bases from J, the junction contained 9 bases not matched to a gene. This CDR3 is CASSVPLGTGVNEQFF. CDR3 DNA sequence: TGTGCCAGCAGCGTTCCCCTCGGGACAGGGGTTAATGAGCAGTTCTTC.

V and J are TRBV5-1 and TRBJ1-2, with 7 bases identical to TRBD1. The CDR3 contains 17 residues. V lost 2 bases, J lost 4 bases, and 14 bases stayed unmatched. The germline CDR1 and CDR2 sequences are SGHRS and YFSETQ. The CDR3 is CASSLVPGGDHVYGYTF. DNA for the CDR3: TGCGCCAGCAGCTTAGTGCCAGGGGGAGACCACGTCTATGGCTACACCTTC.

J is TRBJ2-1 and V is TRBV5-1, with D maybe TRBD1 (5 bases). V was clipped by 4 bases and J by 4 bases, with 9 bases between them. The CDR3 is 13 residues long. Germline V gene sequence: CDR1 SGHRS, CDR2 YFSETQ. The CDR3 loop is CASSLDNYNEQFF. The DNA of the CDR3 is TGCGCCAGCAGCCTGGACAATTACAATGAGCAGTTCTTC.

In its sample, this clone was seen once. The chain combines TRBV5-1 with TRBJ2-7, with D unresolved. This CDR3 has 14 residues. CDR1 is SGHRS, CDR2 YFSETQ, per germline. V was trimmed by 5 bases and J by 2 bases, leaving 14 bases between them. CDR3: CASSFDSSTYEQYF. The CDR3 region has the DNA TGCGCCAGCAGTTTTGACTCAAGTACCTACGAGCAGTACTTC.

V usage is TRBV19 and J usage is TRBJ2-1; 9 nucleotides line up with TRBD2. The CDR3 consists of 14 residues. CDR1 is LNHDA and CDR2 is SQIVND in the germline V gene (reference sequence). Germline trimming cut 7 bases from V and 7 bases from J; bases unmatched to any gene: 8. The CDR3, as DNA: TGTGCCAGTATCCCTAGCGGGATGAAGAATGAGCAGTTCTTC. Its translation: CASIPSGMKNEQFF.

CDR3 DNA sequence: TGTGCCAGCAGCGAGGGACAGGGGCAAGAGACCCAGTACTTC. Translation gives CASSEGQGQETQYF. V gene TRBV7-3 combines with J gene TRBJ2-5, with TRBD1 matching 10 bases. Germline loops: CDR1 SGHTA, CDR2 FQGTGA. Trimming at V came to 5 bases and at J to 2 bases, leaving 2 bases not matched to a gene. This CDR3 is built from 14 residues.

This chain connects TRBV6-4 to TRBJ2-6, with D possibly TRBD2 on 5 matching bases. The CDR3 spans 16 residues. Germline CDR1 is MRHNA and CDR2 is SNTAGT. V lost 0 bases and J 2 bases, leaving 8 bases between the germline ends. DNA for the CDR3: TGTGCCAGCAGTGACTCGTCCGGGGCTGGGGCCAACGTCCTGACTTTC. This sequence encodes CASSDSSGAGANVLTF.

This chain links TRBV9 with TRBJ1-1; no definite D call. The germline V and J ends were trimmed by 0 bases and 4 bases, with 7 bases remaining between them. The CDR3 is 13 amino acids. CDR1 and CDR2 from the germline V gene are SGDLS and YYNGEE. CDR3 protein: CASSVAQVTEAFF. The CDR3 DNA sequence: TGTGCCAGCAGCGTAGCCCAGGTCACTGAAGCTTTCTTT. Full variable domain (rest looked up from reference TRBV9 and TRBJ1-1): DSGVTQTPKHLITATGQRVTLRCSPRSGDLSVYWYQQSLDQGLQFLIQYYNGEERAKGNILERFSAQQFPDLHSELNLSSLELGDSALYFCASSVAQVTEAFFGQGTRLTVV.

The CDR3 sequence: CASSFGQYSYGYTF. The CDR3 DNA sequence: TGTGCCAGTAGTTTCGGACAGTACTCCTATGGCTACACCTTC. V usage is TRBV19 and J usage is TRBJ1-2; weak D call: TRBD1 (6 bases). CDR3 length equals 14 residues. Germline V gene sequence: CDR1 LNHDA, CDR2 SQIVND (reference sequence). With 5 bases removed from V and 4 bases from J, the gap between germline ends came to 14 bases.

The genes are TRBV4-1 and TRBJ1-2, with D possibly matching TRBD1 (6 bases). CDR1 is MGHRA, CDR2 YSYEKL, per germline. With 5 bases removed from V and 3 bases from J, the gap between germline ends came to 13 bases. The CDR3 extends over 14 amino acids. The CDR3 DNA reads TGCGCCAGCAGCTCATACCCAGGGGACTATGGCTACACCTTC. This translates into CASSSYPGDYGYTF.